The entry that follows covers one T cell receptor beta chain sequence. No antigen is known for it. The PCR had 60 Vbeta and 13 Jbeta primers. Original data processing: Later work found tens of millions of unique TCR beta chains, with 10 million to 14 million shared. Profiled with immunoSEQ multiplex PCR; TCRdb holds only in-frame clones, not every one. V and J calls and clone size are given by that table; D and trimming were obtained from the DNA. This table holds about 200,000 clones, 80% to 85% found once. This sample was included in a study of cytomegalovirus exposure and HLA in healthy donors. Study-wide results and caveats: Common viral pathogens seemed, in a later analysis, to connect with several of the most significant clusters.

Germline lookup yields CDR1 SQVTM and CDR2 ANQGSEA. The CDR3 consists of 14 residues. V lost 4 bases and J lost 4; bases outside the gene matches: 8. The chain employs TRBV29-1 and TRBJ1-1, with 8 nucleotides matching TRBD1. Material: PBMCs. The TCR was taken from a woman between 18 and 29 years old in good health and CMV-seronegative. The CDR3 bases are TGCAGCGTTGCGGGACAGGCAGGGGGCACTGAAGCTTTCTTT. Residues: CSVAGQAGGTEAFF. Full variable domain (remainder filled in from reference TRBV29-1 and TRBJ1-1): SAVISQKPSRDICQRGTSLTIQCQVDSQVTMMFWYRQQPGQSLTLIATANQGSEATYESGFVIDKFPISRPNLTFSTLTVSNMSPEDSSIYLCSVAGQAGGTEAFFGQGTRLTVV.